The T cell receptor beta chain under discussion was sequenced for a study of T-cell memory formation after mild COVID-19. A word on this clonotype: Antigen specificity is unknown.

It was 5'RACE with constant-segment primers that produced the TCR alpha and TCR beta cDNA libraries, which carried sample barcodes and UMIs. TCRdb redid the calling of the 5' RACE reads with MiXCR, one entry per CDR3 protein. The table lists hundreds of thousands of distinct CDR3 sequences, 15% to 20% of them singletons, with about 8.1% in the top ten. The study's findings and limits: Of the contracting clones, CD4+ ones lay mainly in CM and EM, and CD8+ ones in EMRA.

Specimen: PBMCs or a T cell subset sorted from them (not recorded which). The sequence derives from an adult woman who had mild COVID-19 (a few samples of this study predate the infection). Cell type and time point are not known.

This CDR3 reads CAISDGTTPSGEQYF. The CDR3 DNA is TGTGCCATCAGTGATGGGACTACTCCTTCGGGCGAGCAGTACTTC. This chain uses TRBV10-3 with TRBJ2-7, with TRBD2 matching 7 bases. Germline loops: CDR1 ENHRY, CDR2 SYGVKD. V lost 3 bases and J lost 6; bases outside the gene matches: 11. CDR3 size: 15 residues.